This entry is about one TCR beta chain. During active infection, Seattle patients enrolled and were then monitored through disease. This entry is derived from a study of blood T cell repertoires in COVID-19. In the study overall: Material from acute and convalescent COVID-19 was sourced from the United States, Italy and Spain. Sources were T cells, B-cell-depleted T cells, or PBMCs; the material itself was cDNA or gDNA.

Clones were read by immunoSEQ multiplex PCR, and TCRdb kept only the in-frame ones, dropping some. The table includes 330,000 or so clones, approximately 89% detected once. The sequencing sample was made of peripheral blood. This TCR came from an older woman with COVID-19, enrolled during active disease.

This chain's CDR3 is CASTLTLNTEAFF. The CDR3 DNA sequence: TGTGCCAGCACCCTGACATTGAACACTGAAGCTTTCTTT. This sequence joins TRBV14 and TRBJ1-1; no reliable D call. V lost 7 bases and J 0 bases, leaving 9 bases between the germline ends. Per germline, CDR1 SGHDN and CDR2 FVKESK. The CDR3 extends over 13 amino acids.